A single sample is the source of the 19 T cell receptor beta chains below, sequenced in a study of OX40 agonist ivuxolimab in advanced cancers. Only in-frame clones appear in the TCRdb table, and some are missing; sequencing was by immunoSEQ multiplex PCR. Of approximately 71,000 clones listed, about 94% are singletons. The sample consisted of CD4+ or CD8+ T cells sorted from blood, taken in a trial of the OX40 agonist ivuxolimab. These receptors all come from an adult with an advanced solid tumor such as melanoma, head and neck, liver or kidney cancer.

This clone was counted a single time. The chain joins TRBV28 to TRBJ2-5; TRBD1 might be the D (6 bases). The CDR3 runs 14 residues. Germline values: CDR1 MDHEN, CDR2 SYDVKM. V was clipped by 2 bases and J by 3 bases, with 10 bases between them. The DNA of the CDR3 is TGTGCCAGCAGTTTACGGGCAGGGGAAGAGACCCAGTACTTC. Translation gives CASSLRAGEETQYF.

CDR3 nucleotide sequence: TGTGCCAGCAGTTTCGGACAGACTTGGGAGCAGTACTTC. Its protein product is CASSFGQTWEQYF. The V call is TRBV27, the J call TRBJ2-7; D perhaps matches TRBD1 (6 bases). Germline CDR1 and CDR2: MNHEY and SMNVEV (reference sequence). CDR3 length equals 13 residues. Trimming removed 3 bases from V and 7 bases from J, with 13 bases in between.

This chain joins TRBV4-3 and TRBJ2-1, with D maybe TRBD2 (6 bases). V dropped 3 bases and J dropped 7 bases, with 25 bases sitting between them. Germline lookup yields CDR1 LGHNA and CDR2 YSLEER. The CDR3 runs 18 residues. CDR3 residues: CASSHSETARGEGNEQFF. DNA of the CDR3: TGCGCCAGCAGCCACTCCGAGACGGCCCGCGGGGAAGGGAATGAGCAGTTCTTC.

This sequence joins TRBV7-8 and TRBJ2-3; D uncertain. V was cut by 5 bases and J by 3 bases, with 24 bases left in between. CDR3 length: 18 amino acids. Germline V CDR1 and CDR2: SGHVS, FQNEAQ. The CDR3 protein is CASSPTRLKGLRTDTQYF. CDR3 nucleotides: TGTGCCAGCAGCCCGACGAGACTGAAGGGCCTTCGAACAGATACGCAGTATTTT.

This CDR3 reads CASSLGGTGNEQFF. CDR3 bases: TGCGCCAGCAGCTTGGGGGGGACAGGCAATGAGCAGTTCTTC. The gene calls are TRBV5-1 and TRBJ2-1, with 8 bases identical to TRBD1. CDR1 is SGHRS and CDR2 is YFSETQ in the germline V gene. The junction had 2 bases not matched to a gene; V was cut back by 0 bases and J by 6 bases. The CDR3 totals 14 residues.

The gene calls are TRBV7-9 and TRBJ2-7; no firm D call. The V end lost 5 bases, the J end lost 3 bases, and 8 bases lay between the germline ends. This CDR3 has 12 amino acids. Per germline, CDR1 SEHNR and CDR2 FQNEAQ (reference sequence). The CDR3 spells CASSRDGYEQYF. In DNA form, the CDR3 reads TGTGCCAGCAGCCGTGACGGCTACGAGCAGTACTTC.

The chain uses TRBV6-1 and TRBJ2-7, with D hard to call. CDR3 length: 14 residues. Trimming removed 8 bases from V and 3 bases from J, with 17 bases in between. CDR1 is MNHNS, CDR2 SASEGT, per germline. The CDR3 region has the DNA TGTGCCAGCGAAGGGTCTTACAGCTACTACGAGCAGTACTTC. Translation gives CASEGSYSYYEQYF.

V and J are TRBV6-1 and TRBJ2-7; TRBD1 matches at 7 bases. The J segment lost 4 bases and the V segment lost 6 bases, leaving 3 bases of the junction unmatched. This CDR3 has 12 residues. Germline V gene lookup returns CDR1 MNHNS and CDR2 SASEGT. The CDR3, as DNA: TGTGCCAGCAGAGACAGGGTTTACGAGCAGTACTTC. This encodes CASRDRVYEQYF.

The chain employs TRBV4-3 and TRBJ2-7; possibly TRBD1 or TRBD2 for D (5 bases each). CDR1 and CDR2 (germline): LGHNA, YSLEER. The CDR3 is 15 amino acids. The ends were cut back, 4 bases at V and 3 bases at J, with 16 bases in the middle. The CDR3 bases are TGCGCCAGCAGCCCCGGGGCTACGGCCAACTACGAGCAGTACTTC. It translates to CASSPGATANYEQYF.

The chain employs TRBV7-2 and TRBJ1-6; D unresolved. V was trimmed by 0 bases and J by 7 bases, leaving 4 bases between them. The germline gives CDR1 SGHTA, CDR2 FQGNSA. The CDR3 sequence is 13 residues long. The CDR3 DNA reads as TGTGCCAGCAGCTTAGCGTGGAATTCACCCCTCCACTTT. This codes for CASSLAWNSPLHF.

The CDR3 here is CASSERGQGGDYGYTF. CDR3 coding DNA: TGCGCCAGCAGTGAAAGGGGTCAAGGAGGGGACTATGGCTACACCTTC. This chain joins TRBV10-2 and TRBJ1-2; tentative D call: TRBD1 (5 bases). Germline V gives CDR1 WSHSY, CDR2 SAAADI. V lost 3 bases, J lost 3 bases, and 17 bases lay in between. The CDR3 consists of 16 residues.

The chain links TRBV12-5 to TRBJ2-2, with 11 bases fitting TRBD2. Looked up from germline, CDR1 is LGHNT and CDR2 is FRNRAP. V was pared by 0 bases and J by 6 bases, with 0 bases of the junction left unmatched. There are 15 residues in the CDR3. The chain's CDR3 is CASGLVGLAAGELFF. The CDR3 DNA reads as TGTGCTAGTGGTTTGGTGGGACTAGCGGCCGGGGAGCTGTTTTTT. The full variable domain, with the rest looked up from reference TRBV12-5 and TRBJ2-2, is DARVTQTPRHKVTEMGQEVTMRCQPILGHNTVFWYRQTMMQGLELLAYFRNRAPLDDSGMPKDRFSAEMPDATLATLKIQPSEPRDSAVYFCASGLVGLAAGELFFGEGSRLTVL.

The chain employs TRBV7-6 and TRBJ2-3; 10 nucleotides match TRBD2. Per the germline V gene, CDR1 is SGHVS and CDR2 is FNYEAQ. The CDR3 runs to 19 residues. The junction had 18 bases not matched to a gene; V was cut back by 5 bases and J by 4 bases. The CDR3 protein is CASSRDIAALAGKPDTQYF. CDR3 DNA sequence: TGTGCCAGCAGCCGAGACATTGCCGCACTAGCGGGGAAGCCAGATACGCAGTATTTT.

CDR3 in DNA: TGTGCCAGCAGGGGGGGGACGGGAGTCGTATACGAGCAGTACTTC. It translates to CASRGGTGVVYEQYF. The chain has TRBV2 and TRBJ2-7; TRBD2 matches at 7 bases. V lost 6 bases and J lost 4; bases outside the gene matches: 12. The CDR3 contains 15 residues. Germline V gene sequence: CDR1 SNHLY, CDR2 FYNNEI.

The chain recombines TRBV4-3 with TRBJ2-3, with 8 bases fitting TRBD2. CDR1 LGHNA and CDR2 YSLEER come from the germline V gene. This CDR3 region has 19 residues. Germline trimming cut 0 bases from V and 3 bases from J; bases unmatched to any gene: 14. CDR3 in DNA: TGCGCCAGCAGCCAAGATCTACCCGGGAGGGAGACCAAAACAGATACGCAGTATTTT. Translation gives CASSQDLPGRETKTDTQYF.

The gene calls are TRBV7-2 and TRBJ2-5; D is perhaps TRBD1 (5 bases). CDR3 length equals 15 residues. V gave up 6 bases and J gave up 2 bases, with 16 bases separating them. Germline lookup yields CDR1 SGHTA and CDR2 FQGNSA. The CDR3 DNA is TGTGCCAGCAGTTGGGCCGGACGGACACAAGAGACCCAGTACTTC. It codes for CASSWAGRTQETQYF.

This CDR3 is CASSPGTGDYEQYF. For the CDR3, the DNA is TGTGCCAGCAGCCCCGGGACAGGGGACTACGAGCAGTACTTC. J is TRBJ2-7 and V is TRBV7-7, with TRBD1 matching 10 bases. Trimming took 5 bases from V and 3 from J; bases not matched to a gene: 4. The germline gives CDR1 SSHAT, CDR2 FNYEAQ (reference sequence). The CDR3 spans 14 residues.

This clone was counted a single time. V and J are TRBV4-3 and TRBJ2-1, with TRBD2 matching 11 bases. The V segment lost 0 bases and the J segment 8 bases; nucleotides outside the gene matches: 6. CDR3 size: 16 residues. The germline V gene has CDR1 LGHNA and CDR2 YSLEER. The CDR3 reads CASSQETSGTVDEQFF. In nucleotides, the CDR3 is TGCGCCAGCAGCCAAGAGACTAGCGGGACCGTCGATGAGCAGTTCTTC.

J is TRBJ2-2 and V is TRBV18, with D unclear. Germline V gene data show CDR1 as KGHSH and CDR2 as LQKENI. The CDR3 runs to 15 residues. Trimming took 2 bases from V and 2 from J, leaving 9 bases between them. The CDR3 spells CASSPEQRNTGELFF. The CDR3 DNA reads as TGTGCCAGCTCACCAGAACAGCGTAACACCGGGGAGCTGTTTTTT.